Listed below are T cell receptor beta chains from one sample, sequenced in a study of OX40 agonist ivuxolimab in advanced cancers. The table came from immunoSEQ multiplex PCR; TCRdb's copy has only in-frame clones and leaves some out. The sample lists around 77,000 clones; around 86% were seen once. Specimen: CD4+ or CD8+ T cells sorted from blood, collected in a trial of the OX40 agonist ivuxolimab. These receptors all come from an adult with an advanced solid tumor such as melanoma, head and neck, liver or kidney cancer. Each CDR3 is given with its conserved first and last residue. Fields, in order: clone size, V gene, CDR3 length, J gene, CDR3 protein. Clone size, where shown, is once, few, many, or a class for clones that have expanded.

>few|TRBV2|14|TRBJ2-2
CARGGTSRTGELFF
>-|TRBV18|15|TRBJ2-3
CASSPLSGLTDTQYF
>-|TRBV10-3|13|TRBJ2-1
CAISRQGANEQFF
>-|TRBV27|13|TRBJ2-5
CASSQGGLETQYF
>-|TRBV5-1|16|TRBJ2-7
CASSRGLAGSSYEQYF
>-|TRBV10-3|13|TRBJ2-7
CAISGPGVYEQYF
>few|TRBV5-1|15|TRBJ2-5
CASSLVGRTDETQYF
>once|TRBV7-9|15|TRBJ2-1
CASSPLTGGANEQFF
>once|TRBV4-2|20|TRBJ2-7
CASSQHPPTVSRGDQYEQYF
>-|TRBV19|13|TRBJ2-7
CASRDRGSYEQYF
>few|TRBV14|18|TRBJ2-1
CASSQEAPRDRVYNEQFF
>-|TRBV7-2|15|TRBJ1-5
CASSLRGQGDQPQHF
>-|TRBV6-6|13|TRBJ1-6
CASSQGYNLPLHF
>-|TRBV5-6|16|TRBJ1-5
CASSLAGGAGDQPQHF
>-|TRBV7-8|16|TRBJ1-4
CASSGGRGVTNEKLFF
>-|TRBV5-1|13|TRBJ2-7
CASSLQGTYEQYF
>-|TRBV19|17|TRBJ2-2
CASSIGNRGSNTGELFF
>-|TRBV18|14|TRBJ2-1
CASSPRGRENEQFF
>-|TRBV6-4|13|TRBJ1-2
CASSETANYGYTF
>-|TRBV6-5|11|TRBJ2-5
CASSYRATQYF
>-|TRBV29-1|14|TRBJ2-2
CSVEQYRRTGELFF
>once|TRBV11-2|16|TRBJ1-2
CASSLAGQGANYGYTF
>-|TRBV30|17|TRBJ1-6
CAWSEYRDRTYNSPLHF
>-|TRBV18|14|TRBJ2-5
CASSPVGLGETQYF
>-|TRBV6-5|16|TRBJ1-1
CASSSLSGTVSTEAFF
>once|TRBV7-6|19|TRBJ2-3
CASSLGSVISGGAKDTQYF
>once|TRBV30|14|TRBJ2-7
CAWGGLAGGDEQYF
>-|TRBV30|13|TRBJ1-2
CAWRVQGADGYTF
>-|TRBV2|16|TRBJ2-1
CASSEWKVAGGSEQFF
>-|TRBV7-9|15|TRBJ2-7
CASSLSIQGLGEQYF
>-|TRBV7-2|14|TRBJ2-6
CASSWRSGANVLTF